The present T cell receptor (beta chain) was sequenced within a study of CD8+ T cells in alopecia areata. Study as a whole: Treated patients were scored for severity by percent of scalp affected.

Extraction of RNA preceded its reverse transcription into cDNA, which served as the sequencing template. The method was immunoSEQ multiplex PCR; TCRdb's version includes in-frame clones alone and lacks a portion of them. The data contain some 110,000 clones, around 58% of them singletons. CDR1 and CDR2 from the germline V gene are SEHNR and FQNEAQ (reference sequence). CDR3 length equals 16 residues. Trimming took 5 bases from V and 9 from J, leaving 25 bases between them. As to treatment: oral pan-JAK inhibitor, 5-10 mg twice daily. This sequence was found in a human donor with alopecia areata. Sequenced material: CD8+ T cells sorted from blood, taken at week 4, from a patient treated with tofacitinib. The chain uses TRBV7-9 and TRBJ2-5; D possibly corresponds to TRBD1 (6 bases). CDR3 sequence reads: CASSLVIGPQGISQYF. In nucleotides, the CDR3 is TGTGCCAGCAGCCTAGTGATCGGCCCTCAGGGGATTTCCCAGTACTTC.